The clone carrying this T cell receptor beta chain was counted only a few times. Method: immunoSEQ multiplex PCR; TCRdb's copy keeps in-frame clones and lacks some. The repertoire holds some 300,000 clones, approximately 89% seen once, with over 9% in the top ten. These data are taken from a study of blood T cell repertoires in COVID-19. On the study more broadly: In each case, the material was cDNA or gDNA derived from T cells, B-cell-depleted T cells, or PBMCs.

Ages ranged from about 18 to 100 years, with residence in around 24 US areas. Cohorts were assigned according to the clinical history that participants reported. The V gene's germline CDR1 is LGHNA and CDR2 YNFKEQ. The V end lost 4 bases, the J end lost 4 bases, and 15 bases lay between the germline ends. The CDR3 extends over 15 amino acids. Sequencing used PBMCs or T cells enriched from blood (not recorded which). This clonotype was obtained from a woman aged 35 to 49 who had recovered from COVID-19. J is TRBJ2-3 and V is TRBV4-2; maybe TRBD2 (7 bases). The CDR3 DNA reads TGTGCCAGCAGCCTTAAACAGGGAGGGGCAGATACGCAGTATTTT. Translated, it gives CASSLKQGGADTQYF.